This T cell receptor (beta chain) appears in the sequencing data of a study of T cells in Graves' hyperthyroidism and ophthalmopathy (dated by TCRdb to the late 2010s). Broadly, across the study: Peripheral blood samples were taken at initial diagnosis, before any treatment was given. TCR V-J signatures able to tell the groups apart were searched for in a discovery cohort of approximately 95 patients, of whom roughly 42 had Graves' ophthalmopathy and 57 had stable Graves' hyperthyroidism. Prospective prediction of ophthalmopathy was tested in an independent validation cohort consisting of 18 to 20 hyperthyroidism patients and 15 to 17 patients who later progressed to ophthalmopathy. The 100 discovery patients were randomly divided into training and test sets at a 7:3 ratio. Thyroid tissue and blood T-cell repertoires from about six Graves' hyperthyroidism patients were also compared in the study. After blood sampling, hyperthyroidism patients were treated with methimazole at a starting dose of 30 mg daily, and ophthalmopathy patients were treated with high-dose intravenous methylprednisolone. According to the paper, TCR Vbeta CDR3 sequencing was carried out on over 130 peripheral blood samples, which came from around 43 ophthalmopathy, 70 to 80 hyperthyroidism and roughly 17 progressor patients. On the study overall, not on this receptor specifically: Sample size was not statistically predetermined, and investigators were not blinded to group allocation. In validation, the model predicted progression to ophthalmopathy with 55% to 71% sensitivity and less than 80% specificity, a median of 6.5 months before onset. A model built on a 13 V-J signature distinguished ophthalmopathy from stable hyperthyroidism, reaching around 87% sensitivity and approximately 81% specificity in cross-validation and 80%/75% in testing. Blood samples also contained most of the expanded thyroid clonotypes (frequency above 0.001), which suggests that blood repertoires may reflect thyroid immune responses.

The CDR3 totals 13 residues, both ends included. Left in the record is the CDR3 DNA by itself, 39 bases read in frame from the first base. CDR1 and CDR2 are read off the germline V gene as SGHRS and YFSETQ. V is shortened by 2 bases, J by 3 bases, and the region joining them spans 8 bases. Graves' hyperthyroidism was defined as stable when no progression to ophthalmopathy occurred over 18 months of follow-up. Hyperthyroidism patients were aged 18 to 65 years and newly diagnosed, with disease duration of less than 2 months. Patients with uncontrolled infections, other autoimmune diseases, pregnancy or lactation were excluded. Diagnoses relied on clinical symptoms, serum thyroxine and TRAb, thyroid ultrasound and orbital computed tomography. PBMCs were isolated from about 9.1 ml of fresh peripheral blood by Ficoll-Paque density gradient centrifugation. Trizol reagent was used to extract total RNA, and RNA quality was then checked on an Agilent 2100 Bioanalyzer.

A word on this clonotype: Its target antigen remains unknown. This clone may be a read error of a much larger clone one base away. This CDR3 fails to terminate in the conserved phenylalanine or tryptophan, so it likely reflects a read error.

The TCR beta CDR3 regions were amplified from RNA transcripts. The TCR CDR3 was subjected to a first round of RT-PCR using the HTBI primer set and the Qiagen OneStep RT-PCR kit. The libraries were constructed in a second round of multiplex PCR and then size-selected and purified. The libraries were sequenced on an Illumina HiSeq2000 using paired-end 100 bp reads. From the authors' description of their analysis: SOAPnuke was used to process the raw data, with reads discarded if the reads contained adapters or uncalled bases, had a mean Phred below 15, or lacked an exact constant-primer or identifier match. COPE v1.2.5 was used to merge high-quality paired reads, and clonotypes were defined as unique nucleotide sequences. MiTCR v1.1 was used to align clonotypes to the IMGT TRBV, TRBD and TRBJ reference segments. Analysis was restricted to V-J combinations with a frequency above 0.0001, which covered about 99% of repertoires. A TCS score was defined as the ratio of F50 (clonal expansion) to E x V (chaos), with BLOSUM62-based TCRdist applied between CDR3 peptides within each V-J. Welch's t-statistics and random forest reduced roughly 540 V-J features to fewer than 15, which were used in a naive Bayes classifier (R e1071). Clones were called with MiXCR by TCRdb after fastp trimmed the public reads at Q25, and only in-frame beta chains were retained. Rows are unified per CDR3 protein, each entry keeping the most common DNA and genes. Here the V and J calls rest on TCRdb's processing, not on the authors' analysis. Within this sample are around 480,000 distinct CDR3 sequences, with roughly an eighth of them counted one time only. In total, the top ten clones hold 15% to 20% of the sample.

Recombination connected TRBV5-1 to TRBJ1-1; the D gene is perhaps TRBD1, from 5 matching bases. The source is a woman aged 18 to 35 with Graves' hyperthyroidism. Specimen: blood. The CDR3 region: CASSFSGDTEAFL. The nucleotide sequence is TGCGCCAGCAGCTTTTCGGGGGACACTGAAGCTTTCCTT.